The clone carrying this T cell receptor (beta chain) was found a few times. The length of the CDR3 is 13 residues. Germline V gene sequence: CDR1 LNHNV, CDR2 YYDKDF (reference sequence). The V and J ends lost 11 bases and 1 base respectively, with 13 bases between them. This entry comes from a study of shared clonotypes between healthy human individuals. Per the original methods: As immunoSEQ supplied junction-only sequences (without quality scores), filtering differed. Sequenced by immunoSEQ multiplex PCR; TCRdb stores in-frame clones only, minus some. Clone size and the V and J calls come from that table; the DNA yielded D and trimming. The table includes some 1.1 million clones, roughly 77% detected once.

Sequences were obtained from memory CD4+ T cells from PBMCs. Subset: CD45RA-negative fraction. The chain couples TRBV15 to TRBJ2-3; tentatively, D is TRBD2 (5 bases). The origin of this receptor is a man in his late teens or twenties in good health. Some clones in this sample may be carry-over from other donors' samples. CDR3 residues: CAFGERGTDTQYF. The CDR3, as DNA: TGTGCCTTCGGGGAAAGAGGCACAGATACGCAGTATTTT.